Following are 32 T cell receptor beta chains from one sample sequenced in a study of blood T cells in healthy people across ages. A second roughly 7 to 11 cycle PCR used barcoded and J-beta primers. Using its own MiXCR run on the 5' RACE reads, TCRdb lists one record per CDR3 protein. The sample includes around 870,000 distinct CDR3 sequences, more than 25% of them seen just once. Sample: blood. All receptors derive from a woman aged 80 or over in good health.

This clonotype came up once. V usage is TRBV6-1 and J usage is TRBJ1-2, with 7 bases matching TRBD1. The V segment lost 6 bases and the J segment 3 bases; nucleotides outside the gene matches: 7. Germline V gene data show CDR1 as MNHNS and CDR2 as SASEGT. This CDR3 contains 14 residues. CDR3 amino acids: CASRYRGRDYGYTF. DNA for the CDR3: TGTGCCAGCAGATACAGGGGACGGGACTATGGCTACACCTTC.

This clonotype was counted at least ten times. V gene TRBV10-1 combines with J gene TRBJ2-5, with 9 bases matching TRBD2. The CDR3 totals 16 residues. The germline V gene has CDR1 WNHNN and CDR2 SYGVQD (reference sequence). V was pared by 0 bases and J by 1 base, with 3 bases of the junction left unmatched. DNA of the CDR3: TGCGCCAGCAGTGAGTCGTTGCGGGGGGGCCAAGAGACCCAGTACTTC. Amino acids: CASSESLRGGQETQYF.

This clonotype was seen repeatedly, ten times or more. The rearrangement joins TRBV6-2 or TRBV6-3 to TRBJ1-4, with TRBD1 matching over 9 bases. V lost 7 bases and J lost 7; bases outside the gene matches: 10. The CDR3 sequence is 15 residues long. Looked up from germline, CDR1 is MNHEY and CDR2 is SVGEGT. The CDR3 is CASTSTGTGREKLFF. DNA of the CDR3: TGTGCCAGCACTTCAACCGGGACAGGGCGTGAAAAACTGTTTTTT.

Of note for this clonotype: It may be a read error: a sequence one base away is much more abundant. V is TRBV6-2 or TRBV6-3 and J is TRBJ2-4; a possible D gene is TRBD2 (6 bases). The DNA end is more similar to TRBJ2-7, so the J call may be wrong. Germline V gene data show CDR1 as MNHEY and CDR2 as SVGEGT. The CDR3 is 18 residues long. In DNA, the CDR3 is TGTGCCAGCAGTCCCGCCCTCCCTCGGAGGGCCCACACCTACGAGCAGTACTTC. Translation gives CASSPALPRRAHTYEQYF.

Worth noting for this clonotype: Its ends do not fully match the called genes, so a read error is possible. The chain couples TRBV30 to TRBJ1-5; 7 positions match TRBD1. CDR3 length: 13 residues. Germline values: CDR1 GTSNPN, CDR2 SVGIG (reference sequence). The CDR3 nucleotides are TGTGCCTGGAGTTCGACAGGGATGGAGCCCCAACATTTT. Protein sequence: CAWSSTGMEPQHF. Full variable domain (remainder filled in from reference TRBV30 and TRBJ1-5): SQTIHQWPATLVQPVGSPLSLECTVEGTSNPNLYWYRQAAGRGLQLLFYSVGIGQISSEVPQNLSASRPQDRQFILSSKKLLLSDSGFYLCAWSSTGMEPQHFGDGTRLSIL.

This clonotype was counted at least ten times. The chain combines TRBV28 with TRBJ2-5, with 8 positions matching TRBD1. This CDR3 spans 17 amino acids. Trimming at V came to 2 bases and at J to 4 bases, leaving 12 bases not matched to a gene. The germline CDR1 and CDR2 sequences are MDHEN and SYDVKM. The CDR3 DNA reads TGTGCCAGCAGTTTAAACAGGCCAGGGGGCGCGGGAGAGACCCAGTACTTC. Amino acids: CASSLNRPGGAGETQYF. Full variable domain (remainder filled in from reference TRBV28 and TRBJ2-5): DVKVTQSSRYLVKRTGEKVFLECVQDMDHENMFWYRQDPGLGLRLIYFSYDVKMKEKGDIPEGYSVSREKKERFSLILESASTNQTSMYLCASSLNRPGGAGETQYFGPGTRLLVL.

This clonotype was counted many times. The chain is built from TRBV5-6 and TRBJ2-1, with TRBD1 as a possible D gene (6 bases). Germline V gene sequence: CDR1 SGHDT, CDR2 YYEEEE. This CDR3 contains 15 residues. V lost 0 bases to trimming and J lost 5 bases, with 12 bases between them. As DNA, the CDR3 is TGTGCCAGCAGCTTGGTGTCAGGGGTCGACAATGAGCAGTTCTTC. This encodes CASSLVSGVDNEQFF.

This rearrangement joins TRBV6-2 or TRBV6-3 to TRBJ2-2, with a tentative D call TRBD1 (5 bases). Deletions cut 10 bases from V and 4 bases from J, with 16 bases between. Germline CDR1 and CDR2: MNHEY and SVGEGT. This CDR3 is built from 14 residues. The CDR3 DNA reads TGTGCCACCGAGACAGACACGATCACCGGGGAGCTGTTTTTT. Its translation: CATETDTITGELFF.

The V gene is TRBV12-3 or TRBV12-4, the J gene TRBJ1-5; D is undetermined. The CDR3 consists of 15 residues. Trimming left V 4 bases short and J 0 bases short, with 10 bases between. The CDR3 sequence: CASSSKTLSNQPQHF. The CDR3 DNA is TGTGCCAGCAGTTCCAAAACCCTTAGCAATCAGCCCCAGCATTTT.

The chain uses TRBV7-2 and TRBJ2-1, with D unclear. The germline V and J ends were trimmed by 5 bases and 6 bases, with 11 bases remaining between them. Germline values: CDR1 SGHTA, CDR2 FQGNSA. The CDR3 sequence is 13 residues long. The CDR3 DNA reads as TGTGCCAGCAGCCCCCAGTCGGCCAATGAGCAGTTCTTC. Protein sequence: CASSPQSANEQFF.

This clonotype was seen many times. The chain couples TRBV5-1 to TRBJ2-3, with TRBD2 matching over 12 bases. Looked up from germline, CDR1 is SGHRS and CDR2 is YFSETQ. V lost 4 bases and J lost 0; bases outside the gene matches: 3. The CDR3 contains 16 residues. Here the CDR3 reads CASSRLAGESTDTQYF. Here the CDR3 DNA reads TGCGCCAGCAGCCGACTAGCGGGGGAGAGCACAGATACGCAGTATTTT. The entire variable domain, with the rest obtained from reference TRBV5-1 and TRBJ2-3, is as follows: KAGVTQTPRYLIKTRGQQVTLSCSPISGHRSVSWYQQTPGQGLQFLFEYFSETQRNKGNFPGRFSGRQFSNSRSEMNVSTLELGDSALYLCASSRLAGESTDTQYFGPGTRLTVL.

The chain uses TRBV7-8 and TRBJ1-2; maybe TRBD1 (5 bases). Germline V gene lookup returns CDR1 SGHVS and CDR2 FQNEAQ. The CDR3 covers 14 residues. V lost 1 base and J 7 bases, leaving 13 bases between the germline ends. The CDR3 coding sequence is TGTGCCAGCAGCTTAGTCCTGGGGGGAGGTGGCTACACCTTC. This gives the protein CASSLVLGGGGYTF.

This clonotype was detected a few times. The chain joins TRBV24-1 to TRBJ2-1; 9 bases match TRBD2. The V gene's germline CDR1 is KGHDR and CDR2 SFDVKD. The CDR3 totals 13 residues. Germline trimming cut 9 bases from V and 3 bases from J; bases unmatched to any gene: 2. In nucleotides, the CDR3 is TGTGCCACCCGAGCGGGGGGCTACAATGAGCAGTTCTTC. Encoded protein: CATRAGGYNEQFF.

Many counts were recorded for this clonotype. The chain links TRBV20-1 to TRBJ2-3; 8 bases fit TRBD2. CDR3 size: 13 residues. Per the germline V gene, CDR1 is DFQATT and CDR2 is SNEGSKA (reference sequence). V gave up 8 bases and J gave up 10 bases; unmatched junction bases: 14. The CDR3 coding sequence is TGCAGTCTCCTCCGGGACTTCGGGGGGGCGCAGTATTTT. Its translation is CSLLRDFGGAQYF.

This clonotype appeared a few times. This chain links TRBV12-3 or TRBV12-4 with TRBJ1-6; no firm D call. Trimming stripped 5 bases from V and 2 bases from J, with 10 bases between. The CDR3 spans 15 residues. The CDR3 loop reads CASSPSRTYNSPLHF. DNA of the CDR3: TGTGCCAGCAGTCCCAGCCGAACCTATAATTCACCCCTCCACTTT.

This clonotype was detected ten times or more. CDR3 bases: TGTGCCAGCAGTTACCCCGACAGGCAAGAGACCCAGTACTTC. Residues: CASSYPDRQETQYF. The rearrangement links TRBV6-2 or TRBV6-3 to TRBJ2-5; perhaps TRBD1 as D (6 bases). The CDR3 contains 14 residues. Germline V CDR1 and CDR2: MNHEY, SVGEGT. The ends were cut back, 2 bases at V and 2 bases at J, with 9 bases in the middle.

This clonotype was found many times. In DNA form, the CDR3 reads TGTGCCAGCAGTTTATCAGGGGCCCGAAGAGGCAATCAGCCCCAGCATTTT. This codes for CASSLSGARRGNQPQHF. The chain couples TRBV12-3 or TRBV12-4 to TRBJ1-5, with a weak D call TRBD1 (6 bases). Trimming took 2 bases from V and 2 from J, leaving 16 bases between them. The CDR3 is made up of 17 amino acids.

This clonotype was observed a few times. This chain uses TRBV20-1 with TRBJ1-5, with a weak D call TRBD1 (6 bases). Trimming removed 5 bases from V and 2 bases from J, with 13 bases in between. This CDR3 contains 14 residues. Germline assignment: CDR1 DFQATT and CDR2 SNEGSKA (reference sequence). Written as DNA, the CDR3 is TGCAGTGCTGGAAACACAGGGCGCAATCAGCCCCAGCATTTT. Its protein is CSAGNTGRNQPQHF.

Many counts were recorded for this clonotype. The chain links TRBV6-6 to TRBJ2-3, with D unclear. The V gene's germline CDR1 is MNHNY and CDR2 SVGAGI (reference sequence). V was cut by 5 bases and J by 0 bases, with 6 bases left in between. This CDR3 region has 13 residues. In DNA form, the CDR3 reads TGTGCCAGCAGTGTAAGGAGCACAGATACGCAGTATTTT. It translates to CASSVRSTDTQYF.

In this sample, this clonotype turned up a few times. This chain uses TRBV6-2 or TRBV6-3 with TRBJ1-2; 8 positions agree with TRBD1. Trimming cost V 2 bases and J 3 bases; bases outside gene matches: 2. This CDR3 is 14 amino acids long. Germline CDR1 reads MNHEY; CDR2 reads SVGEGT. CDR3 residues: CASSYGQGDYGYTF. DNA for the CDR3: TGTGCCAGCAGTTACGGACAGGGAGACTATGGCTACACCTTC.

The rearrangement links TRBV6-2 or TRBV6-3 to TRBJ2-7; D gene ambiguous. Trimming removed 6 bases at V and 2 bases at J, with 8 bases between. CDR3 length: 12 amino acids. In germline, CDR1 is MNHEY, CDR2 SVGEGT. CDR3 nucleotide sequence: TGTGCCAGCAGAACACCCACCTACGAGCAGTACTTC. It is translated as CASRTPTYEQYF.

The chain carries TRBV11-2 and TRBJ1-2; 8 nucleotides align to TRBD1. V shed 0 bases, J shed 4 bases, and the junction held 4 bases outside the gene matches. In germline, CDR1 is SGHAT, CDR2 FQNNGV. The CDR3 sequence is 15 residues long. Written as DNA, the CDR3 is TGTGCCAGCAGCTTAGAAAAGACAGGGGCCTATGGCTACACCTTC. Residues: CASSLEKTGAYGYTF.

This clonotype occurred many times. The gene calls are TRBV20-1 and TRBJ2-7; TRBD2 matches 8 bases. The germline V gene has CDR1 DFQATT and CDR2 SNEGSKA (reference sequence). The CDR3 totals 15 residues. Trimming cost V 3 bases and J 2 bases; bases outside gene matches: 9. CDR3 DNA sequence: TGCAGTGCTAGGGGGGCGGGGGGCCTTACCTACGAGCAGTACTTC. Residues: CSARGAGGLTYEQYF.

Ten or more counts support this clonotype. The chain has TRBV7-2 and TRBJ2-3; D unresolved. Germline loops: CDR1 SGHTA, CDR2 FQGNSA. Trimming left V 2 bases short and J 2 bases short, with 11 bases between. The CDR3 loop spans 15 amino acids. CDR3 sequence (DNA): TGTGCCAGCAGCTTATCCGGCCAGTTCACAGATACGCAGTATTTT. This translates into CASSLSGQFTDTQYF.

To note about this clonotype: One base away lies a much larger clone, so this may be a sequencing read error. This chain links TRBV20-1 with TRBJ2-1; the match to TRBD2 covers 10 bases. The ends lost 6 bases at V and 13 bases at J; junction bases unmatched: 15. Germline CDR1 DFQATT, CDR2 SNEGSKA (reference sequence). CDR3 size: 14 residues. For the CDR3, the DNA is TGCAGTGCCGTCGTCCTAGCGGGAGAAGAGACCCAGTTCTTC. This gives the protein CSAVVLAGEETQFF.

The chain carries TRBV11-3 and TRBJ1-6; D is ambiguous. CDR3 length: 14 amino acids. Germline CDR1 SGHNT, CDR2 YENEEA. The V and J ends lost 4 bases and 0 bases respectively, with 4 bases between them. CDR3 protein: CASSWSSYNSPLHF. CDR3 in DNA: TGTGCCAGCAGCTGGAGCTCCTATAATTCACCCCTCCACTTT.

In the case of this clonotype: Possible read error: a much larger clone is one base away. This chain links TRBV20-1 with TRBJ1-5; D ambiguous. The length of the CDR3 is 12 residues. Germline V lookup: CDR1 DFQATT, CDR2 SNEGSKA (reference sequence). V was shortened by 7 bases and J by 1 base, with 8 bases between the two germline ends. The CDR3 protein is CSVRESNQPQHF. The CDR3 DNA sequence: TGCAGTGTGAGGGAGAGCAATCAGCCCCAGCATTTT.

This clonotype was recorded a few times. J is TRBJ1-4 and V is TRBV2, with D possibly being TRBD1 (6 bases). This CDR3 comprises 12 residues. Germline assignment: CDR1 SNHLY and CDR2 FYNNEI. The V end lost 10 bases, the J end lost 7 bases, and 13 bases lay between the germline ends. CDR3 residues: CATGVGGEKLFF. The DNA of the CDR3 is TGTGCCACAGGGGTAGGAGGTGAAAAACTGTTTTTT.

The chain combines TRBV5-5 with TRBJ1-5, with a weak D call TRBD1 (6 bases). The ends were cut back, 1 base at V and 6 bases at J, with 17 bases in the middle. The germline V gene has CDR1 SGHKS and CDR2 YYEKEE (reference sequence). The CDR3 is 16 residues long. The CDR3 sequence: CASSLFGQGSTQPQHF. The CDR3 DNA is TGTGCCAGCAGCTTGTTTGGGCAGGGGTCGACTCAGCCCCAGCATTTT.

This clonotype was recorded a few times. In DNA, the CDR3 is TGTGCCAGCAGGGTAAGGGCCATTGCCTACGAGCAGTACTTC. Protein product: CASRVRAIAYEQYF. The genes are TRBV2 and TRBJ2-7; no clear D. With 6 bases removed from V and 2 bases from J, the gap between germline ends came to 14 bases. Germline CDR1 is SNHLY and CDR2 is FYNNEI. The CDR3 is made up of 14 amino acids.

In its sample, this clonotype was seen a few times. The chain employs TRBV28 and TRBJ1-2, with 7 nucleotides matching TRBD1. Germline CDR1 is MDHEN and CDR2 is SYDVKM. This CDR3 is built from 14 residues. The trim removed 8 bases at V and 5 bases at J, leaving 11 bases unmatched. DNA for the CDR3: TGTGCCAGCGGGTATATAGGGACAGAATATGGCTACACCTTC. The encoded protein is CASGYIGTEYGYTF.

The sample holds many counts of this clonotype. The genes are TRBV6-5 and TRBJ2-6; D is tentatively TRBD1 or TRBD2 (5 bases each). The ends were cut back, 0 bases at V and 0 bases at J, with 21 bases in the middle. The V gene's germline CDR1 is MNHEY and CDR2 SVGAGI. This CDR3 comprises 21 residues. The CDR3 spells CASSYSRGQGPSISGANVLTF. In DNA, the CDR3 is TGTGCCAGCAGTTACTCCCGAGGTCAGGGACCGTCGATCTCTGGGGCCAACGTCCTGACTTTC.